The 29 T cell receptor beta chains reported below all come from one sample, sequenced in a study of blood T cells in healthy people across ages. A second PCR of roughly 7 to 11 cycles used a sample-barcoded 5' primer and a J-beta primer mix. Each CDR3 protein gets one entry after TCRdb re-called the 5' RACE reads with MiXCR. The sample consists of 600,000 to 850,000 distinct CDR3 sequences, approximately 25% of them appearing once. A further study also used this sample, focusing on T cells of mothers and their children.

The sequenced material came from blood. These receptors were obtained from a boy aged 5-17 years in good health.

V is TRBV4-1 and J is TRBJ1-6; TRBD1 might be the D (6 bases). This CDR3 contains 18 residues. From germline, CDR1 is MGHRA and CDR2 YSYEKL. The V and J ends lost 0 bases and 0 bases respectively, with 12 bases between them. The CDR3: CASSQETQGSSYNSPLHF. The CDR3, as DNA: TGCGCCAGCAGCCAAGAAACCCAGGGGAGCTCCTATAATTCACCCCTCCACTTT.

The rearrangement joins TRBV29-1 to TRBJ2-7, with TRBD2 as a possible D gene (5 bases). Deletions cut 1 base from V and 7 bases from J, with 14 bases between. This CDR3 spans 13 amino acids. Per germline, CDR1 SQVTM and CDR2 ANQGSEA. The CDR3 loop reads CSVEGGRLGEQYF. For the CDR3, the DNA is TGCAGCGTTGAAGGAGGGCGGTTAGGGGAGCAGTACTTC.

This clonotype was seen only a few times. The CDR3 sequence is CASSIGRDYGYTF. In DNA form, the CDR3 reads TGTGCCAGCAGTATTGGTAGGGACTATGGCTACACCTTC. V usage is TRBV12-3 or TRBV12-4 and J usage is TRBJ1-2; no firm D call. The CDR3 length is 13 residues. V dropped 5 bases and J dropped 3 bases, with 10 bases sitting between them.

The CDR3 reads CASSPIGEETQYF. The CDR3, as DNA: TGTGCCAGCAGCCCCATTGGGGAAGAGACCCAGTACTTC. The chain employs TRBV7-9 and TRBJ2-5; D remains unclear. Germline-derived CDR1 and CDR2 are SEHNR and FQNEAQ (reference sequence). Between the trimmed V and J ends, which lost 5 bases and 3 bases, there was a span of 10 bases. The CDR3 is 13 residues long.

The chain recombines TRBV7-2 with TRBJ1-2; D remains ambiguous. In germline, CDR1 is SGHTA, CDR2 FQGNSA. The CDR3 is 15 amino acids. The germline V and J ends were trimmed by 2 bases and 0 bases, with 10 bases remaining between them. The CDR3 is CASSLIYNPNYGYTF. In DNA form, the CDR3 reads TGTGCCAGCAGCTTAATCTACAACCCTAACTATGGCTACACCTTC.

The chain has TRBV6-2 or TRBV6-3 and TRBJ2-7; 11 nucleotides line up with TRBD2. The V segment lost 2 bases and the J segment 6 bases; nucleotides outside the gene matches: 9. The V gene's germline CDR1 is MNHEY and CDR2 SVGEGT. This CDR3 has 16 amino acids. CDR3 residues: CASSYAAATSGSEQYF. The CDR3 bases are TGTGCCAGCAGTTACGCAGCTGCCACTAGCGGGAGCGAGCAGTACTTC.

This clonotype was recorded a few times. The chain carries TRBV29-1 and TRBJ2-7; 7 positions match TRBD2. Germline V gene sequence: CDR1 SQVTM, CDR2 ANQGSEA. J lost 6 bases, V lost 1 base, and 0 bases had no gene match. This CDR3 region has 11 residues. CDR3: CSVEGGGEQYF. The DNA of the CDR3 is TGCAGCGTTGAAGGGGGGGGCGAGCAGTACTTC.

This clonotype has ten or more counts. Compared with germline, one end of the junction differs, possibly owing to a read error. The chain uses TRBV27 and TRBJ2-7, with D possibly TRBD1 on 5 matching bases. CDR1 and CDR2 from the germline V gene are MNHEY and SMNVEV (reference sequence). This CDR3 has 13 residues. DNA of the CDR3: TGCGCCAGCAGCTTGTCAGGGCCCTACGAGCAGTACTTC. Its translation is CASSLSGPYEQYF.

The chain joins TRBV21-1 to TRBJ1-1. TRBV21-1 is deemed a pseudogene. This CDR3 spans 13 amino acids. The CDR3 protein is CASSKTWCTEAFF. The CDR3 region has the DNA TGTGCCAGCAGCAAAACGTGGTGTACTGAAGCTTTCTTT.

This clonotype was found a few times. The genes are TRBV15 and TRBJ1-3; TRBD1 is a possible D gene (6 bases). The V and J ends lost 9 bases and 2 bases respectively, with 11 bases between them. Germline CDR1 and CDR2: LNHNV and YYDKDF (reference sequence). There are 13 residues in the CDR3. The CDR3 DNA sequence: TGTGCCACTTCGTACAGGGCTGGAAACACCATATATTTT. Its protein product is CATSYRAGNTIYF.

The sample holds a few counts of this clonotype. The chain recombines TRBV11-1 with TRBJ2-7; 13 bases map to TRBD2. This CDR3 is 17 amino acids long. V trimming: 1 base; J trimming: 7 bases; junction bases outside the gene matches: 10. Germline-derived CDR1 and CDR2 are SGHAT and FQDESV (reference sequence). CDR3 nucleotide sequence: TGTGCCAGCAGCTTAGGATTTCGACTAGCGGGAGGAGGTGAGCAGTACTTC. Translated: CASSLGFRLAGGGEQYF.

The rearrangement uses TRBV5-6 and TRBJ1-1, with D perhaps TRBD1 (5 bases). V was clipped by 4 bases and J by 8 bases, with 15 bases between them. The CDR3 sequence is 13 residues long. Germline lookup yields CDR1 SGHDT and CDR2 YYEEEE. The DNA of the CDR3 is TGTGCCAGCAGCCATGCATACGGGGGGGAAGCTTTCTTT. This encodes CASSHAYGGEAFF.

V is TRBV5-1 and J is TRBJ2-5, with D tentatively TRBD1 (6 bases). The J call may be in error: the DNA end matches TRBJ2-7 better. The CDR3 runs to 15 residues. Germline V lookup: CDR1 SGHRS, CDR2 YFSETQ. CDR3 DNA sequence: TGCGCCAGCAGCTTGGAGGGGGACCTCAACTACGAGCAGTACTTC. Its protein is CASSLEGDLNYEQYF.

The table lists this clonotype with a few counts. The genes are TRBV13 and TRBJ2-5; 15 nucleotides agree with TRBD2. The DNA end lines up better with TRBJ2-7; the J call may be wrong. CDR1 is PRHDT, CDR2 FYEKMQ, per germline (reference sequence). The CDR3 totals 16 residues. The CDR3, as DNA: TGTGCCAGCAGCTCCGGGACTAGCGGGGGGATCTACGAGCAGTACTTC. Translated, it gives CASSSGTSGGIYEQYF.

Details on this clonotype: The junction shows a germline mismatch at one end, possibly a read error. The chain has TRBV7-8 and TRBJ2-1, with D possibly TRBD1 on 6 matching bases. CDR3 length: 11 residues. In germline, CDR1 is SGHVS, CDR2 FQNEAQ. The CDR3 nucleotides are TGTGCCAGCAGCCTACAGGGTGCCATCTACTTC. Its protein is CASSLQGAIYF. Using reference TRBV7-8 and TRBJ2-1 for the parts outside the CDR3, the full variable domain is GAGVSQSPRYKVAKRGQDVALRCDPISGHVSLFWYQQALGQGPEFLTYFQNEAQLDKSGLPSDRFFAERPEGSVSTLKIQRTQQEDSAVYLCASSLQGAIYFGPGTRLTVL.

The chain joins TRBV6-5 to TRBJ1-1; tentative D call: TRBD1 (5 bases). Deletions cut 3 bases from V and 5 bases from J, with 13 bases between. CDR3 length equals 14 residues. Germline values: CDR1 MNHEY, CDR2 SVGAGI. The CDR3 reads CASSYGHRRTEAFF. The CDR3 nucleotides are TGTGCCAGCAGTTATGGACACCGCAGGACTGAAGCTTTCTTT.

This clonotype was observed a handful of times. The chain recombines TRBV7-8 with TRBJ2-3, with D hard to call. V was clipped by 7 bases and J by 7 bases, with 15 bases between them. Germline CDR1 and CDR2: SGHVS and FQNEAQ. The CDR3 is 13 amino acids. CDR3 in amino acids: CASNLALQNTQYF. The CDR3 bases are TGTGCCAGCAACCTGGCGCTACAGAATACGCAGTATTTT.

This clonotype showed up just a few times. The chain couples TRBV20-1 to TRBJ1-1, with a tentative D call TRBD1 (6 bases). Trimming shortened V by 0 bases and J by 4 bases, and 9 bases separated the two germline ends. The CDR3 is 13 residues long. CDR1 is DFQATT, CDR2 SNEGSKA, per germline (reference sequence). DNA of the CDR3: TGCAGTGCTAGAGAGGGGGCTGTCACTGAAGCTTTCTTT. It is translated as CSAREGAVTEAFF.

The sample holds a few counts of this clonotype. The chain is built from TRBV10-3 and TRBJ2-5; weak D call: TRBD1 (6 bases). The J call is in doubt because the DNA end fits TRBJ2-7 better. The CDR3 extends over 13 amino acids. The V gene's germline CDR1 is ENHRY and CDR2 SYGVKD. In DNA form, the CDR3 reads TGTGCCATCATACGACAGGCCACCTACGAGCAGTACTTC. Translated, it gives CAIIRQATYEQYF.

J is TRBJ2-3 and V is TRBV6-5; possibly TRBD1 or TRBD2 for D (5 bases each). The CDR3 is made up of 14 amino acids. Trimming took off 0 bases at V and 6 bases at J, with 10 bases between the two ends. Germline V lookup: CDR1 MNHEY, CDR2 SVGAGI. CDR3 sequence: CASSYSRGSDTQYF. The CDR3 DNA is TGTGCCAGCAGTTACTCGAGGGGTTCGGATACGCAGTATTTT.

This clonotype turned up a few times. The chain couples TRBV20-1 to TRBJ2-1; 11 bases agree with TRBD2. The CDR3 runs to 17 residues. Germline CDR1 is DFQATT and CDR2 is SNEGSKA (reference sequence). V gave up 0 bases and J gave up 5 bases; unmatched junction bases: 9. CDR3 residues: CSARDVASGRRNNEQFF. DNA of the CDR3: TGCAGTGCTAGAGATGTCGCTAGCGGGAGGAGGAACAATGAGCAGTTCTTC.

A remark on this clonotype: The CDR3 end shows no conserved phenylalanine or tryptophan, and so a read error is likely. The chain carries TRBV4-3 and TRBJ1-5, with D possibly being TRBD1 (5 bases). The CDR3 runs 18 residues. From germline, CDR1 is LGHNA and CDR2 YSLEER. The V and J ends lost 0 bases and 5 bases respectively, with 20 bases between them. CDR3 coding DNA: TGCGCCAGCAGCCAAGATTGGTTGACAGCTCTTTTACATCAGCCCCAGCATGTT. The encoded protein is CASSQDWLTALLHQPQHV.

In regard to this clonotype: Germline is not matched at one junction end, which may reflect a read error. CDR3: CASGFKREGPQRNDEQFF. The CDR3 bases are TGTGCCAGCGGTTTTAAGCGGGAGGGTCCTCAAAGAAACGATGAGCAGTTCTTC. The V and J genes are TRBV28 and TRBJ2-1, with 10 bases lining up with TRBD2. In germline, CDR1 is MDHEN, CDR2 SYDVKM. The CDR3 length is 18 residues.

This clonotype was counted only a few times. The CDR3 loop is CSVEGGDVRYQETQYF. For the CDR3, the DNA is TGCAGCGTTGAAGGCGGAGACGTCCGGTACCAAGAGACCCAGTACTTC. The chain links TRBV29-1 to TRBJ2-5; D not resolved. The CDR3 runs to 16 residues. Germline assignment: CDR1 SQVTM and CDR2 ANQGSEA. V lost 1 base and J 0 bases, leaving 15 bases between the germline ends.

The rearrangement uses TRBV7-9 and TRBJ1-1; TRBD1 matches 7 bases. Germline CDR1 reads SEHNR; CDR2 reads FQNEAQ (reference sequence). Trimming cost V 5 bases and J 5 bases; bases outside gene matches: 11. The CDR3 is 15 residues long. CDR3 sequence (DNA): TGTGCCAGCAGCCCAGAGGAGGGGGCGGTTACTGAAGCTTTCTTT. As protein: CASSPEEGAVTEAFF.

The CDR3 region is CASSLRAGPNTDTQYF. CDR3 bases: TGTGCCAGCAGCTTAAGGGCAGGCCCCAACACAGATACGCAGTATTTT. The chain carries TRBV7-8 and TRBJ2-3; D gene ambiguous. Trimming removed 2 bases from V and 2 bases from J, with 14 bases in between. CDR3 size: 16 residues. CDR1 SGHVS and CDR2 FQNEAQ come from the germline V gene.

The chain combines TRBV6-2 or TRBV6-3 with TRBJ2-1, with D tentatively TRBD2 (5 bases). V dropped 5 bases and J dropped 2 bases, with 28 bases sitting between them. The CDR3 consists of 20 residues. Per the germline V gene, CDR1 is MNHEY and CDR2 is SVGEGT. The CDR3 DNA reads TGTGCCAGCAGTCAGTTAAGCCGGCTCCCAACTAGAAATACCTACAATGAGCAGTTCTTC. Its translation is CASSQLSRLPTRNTYNEQFF.

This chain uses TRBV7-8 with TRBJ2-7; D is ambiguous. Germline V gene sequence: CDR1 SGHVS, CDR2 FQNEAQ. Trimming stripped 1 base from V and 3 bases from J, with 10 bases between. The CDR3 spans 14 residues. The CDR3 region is CASSLDPYYYEQYF. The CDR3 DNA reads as TGTGCCAGCAGCTTAGATCCTTATTACTACGAGCAGTACTTC.

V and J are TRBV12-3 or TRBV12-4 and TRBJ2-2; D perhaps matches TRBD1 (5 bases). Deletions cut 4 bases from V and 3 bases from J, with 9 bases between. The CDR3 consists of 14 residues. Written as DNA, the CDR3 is TGTGCCAGCAGTTCAGGGTTCGACACCGGGGAGCTGTTTTTT. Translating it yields CASSSGFDTGELFF.